Listed below are T cell receptor beta chains from one sample, sequenced in a study of a mutant IDH1 vaccine in newly diagnosed glioma. The table came from immunoSEQ multiplex PCR; TCRdb's copy has only in-frame clones and leaves some out. The data hold some 57,000 clones, with 70% to 85% observed a single time. Antigens of these TCRs are unknown. The sample in question was PBMCs, obtained from a glioma patient whose treatment included an IDH1 peptide vaccine. The receptors stem from a woman aged 40 to 50 with glioma. Some clones in this sample may be carry-over from other donors' samples. Each CDR3 is given with its conserved first and last residue. Fields, in order: clone size, V gene, D gene, J gene, CDR3 DNA, CDR3 protein. The D gene is left open where the match is weak. The size field is filled for only some rows; it gives once, few, many or a size class.

>.|TRBV6-1|.|TRBJ2-1
TGTGCCAGCAGTTTCGGGACTTTATCCTACAATGAGCAGTTCTTC
CASSFGTLSYNEQFF
>.|TRBV10-3|.|TRBJ1-1
TGTGCCATCAGTGGCACTTTGGGCACTGAAGCTTTCTTT
CAISGTLGTEAFF
>.|TRBV10-2|TRBD2|TRBJ2-2
TGCGCCAGCAGTGAAACGGGACTAGCGGGGGGGCCCGGCACCGGGGAGCTGTTTTTT
CASSETGLAGGPGTGELFF
>.|TRBV14|TRBD1|TRBJ1-1
TGTGCCAGCAGCCAAGAACAGGGGGTGATCGTGACTGAAGCTTTCTTT
CASSQEQGVIVTEAFF
>once|TRBV10-2|TRBD1|TRBJ1-4
TGCGCCAGCAGGACAGGGTCGACTAATGAAAAACTGTTTTTT
CASRTGSTNEKLFF
>.|TRBV29-1|.|TRBJ2-7
TGCAGCGCCCTGAGCTCCTACGAGCAGTACTTC
CSALSSYEQYF
>.|TRBV12-5|TRBD1|TRBJ2-1
TGTGCTAGTGGTTTGCCGTCGTCACAGGGGGCAGCCTACAATGAGCAGTTCTTC
CASGLPSSQGAAYNEQFF
>.|TRBV19|TRBD1|TRBJ1-5
TGTGCCAGTAGTATAGAGACAGGGCCTCAGCCCCAGCATTTT
CASSIETGPQPQHF
>.|TRBV10-2|.|TRBJ2-3
TGCGCCAGCAGCGCCACAGATACGCAGTATTTT
CASSATDTQYF
>.|TRBV6-6|TRBD1|TRBJ1-5
TGTGCCAGCAGGTTACAGGGGAATCAGCCCCAGCATTTT
CASRLQGNQPQHF
>.|TRBV5-1|TRBD2|TRBJ2-2
TGCGCCAGCAGCGAAGCAGCGGGAGGCTCGAACACCGGGGAGCTGTTTTTT
CASSEAAGGSNTGELFF
>.|TRBV7-7|TRBD1|TRBJ2-7
TGTGCTAGCAGCTTACCGGACAGGTCCAGCTCCTACGAGCAGTACTTC
CASSLPDRSSSYEQYF
>.|TRBV28|TRBD2|TRBJ2-4
TGTGCCAGCAGCCAAACTAGCGGGAAAAACATTCAGTACTTC
CASSQTSGKNIQYF
>once|TRBV2|.|TRBJ1-4
TGTGCCAGCAGTGATCCCCGAGGGACCGTTGCAACTAATGAAAAACTGTTTTTT
CASSDPRGTVATNEKLFF
>.|TRBV18|.|TRBJ2-1
TGTGCCAGCTCATTCTCCATGCTTGCGGGCAATGAGCAGTTCTTC
CASSFSMLAGNEQFF
>.|TRBV2|.|TRBJ2-7
TGTGCCAGCAGCCCGACTAGACGGGGGTGGTCCTACGAGCAGTACTTC
CASSPTRRGWSYEQYF
>.|TRBV23-1|.|TRBJ2-7
TGCGCCAGCAGTCGGGTAGGGGAAAGCTACGAGCAGTACTTC
CASSRVGESYEQYF